This T cell receptor beta chain was recorded in a study of shared clonotypes between healthy human individuals. Study information: Donors consisted of a couple of women and a few men between 18 and 49. Regarding the study as a whole: Represented diversity (both genetic and exposure-history) was limited by the small number of donors.

Genomic DNA (from each subset) was split evenly across several immunoSEQ plates. The protocol was immunoSEQ multiplex PCR, while the TCRdb copy is restricted to in-frame clones and leaves out a portion. The sample carries about 700,000 clones, under 95% recorded once. The CDR3 runs to 13 residues. V was trimmed by 5 bases and J by 7 bases, leaving 14 bases between them. Germline-derived CDR1 and CDR2 are LNHDA and SQIVND (reference sequence). About this clone itself: Its antigen is not known.

The naive CD8 fraction comprised CD45RO-negative cells positively selected for CCR7 and excluded terminally differentiated effector memory CD45RA+ cells. The sequence derives from a man in his thirties or forties in good health. The source material was naive CD8+ T cells sorted from blood. The chain has TRBV19 and TRBJ1-1; D remains unclear. CDR3: CASSRGMYGEAFF. CDR3 in DNA: TGTGCCAGTAGTCGGGGAATGTATGGTGAAGCTTTCTTT.